The 13 T cell receptor beta chains below were found in one sample sequenced in a study of blood T cell repertoires in COVID-19. TCRdb's table, derived via immunoSEQ multiplex PCR, lists solely in-frame clones and lacks some. The data hold about 56,000 clones, with 84% observed a single time. Sequencing was carried out using peripheral blood. These TCRs come from a man in his sixties with COVID-19, enrolled during active disease.

This chain joins TRBV7-2 and TRBJ2-7; TRBD2 is a possible D gene (5 bases). Trimming stripped 8 bases from V and 1 base from J, with 9 bases between. Germline assignment: CDR1 SGHTA and CDR2 FQGNSA. There are 12 residues in the CDR3. The CDR3 loop is CASGRGSYEQYF. In nucleotides, the CDR3 is TGTGCCAGCGGTCGGGGTTCCTACGAGCAGTACTTC.

The V call is TRBV7-9, the J call TRBJ1-4, with 8 nucleotides matching TRBD1. From germline, CDR1 is SEHNR and CDR2 FQNEAQ (reference sequence). CDR3 length: 15 amino acids. Trimming took 0 bases from V and 6 from J; bases not matched to a gene: 3. CDR3 sequence reads: CASSLAQGADEKLFF. CDR3 DNA: TGTGCCAGCAGCTTAGCTCAGGGGGCAGATGAAAAACTGTTTTTT.

A remark on this clone: This sample includes further DNA sequences coding for the same CDR3. The CDR3 DNA sequence: TGTGCCACCAGTGACCTGTCAGGGAATGGGCAGCCCCAGCATTTT. It codes for CATSDLSGNGQPQHF. The chain uses TRBV24-1 and TRBJ1-5, with D possibly TRBD1 on 5 matching bases. The CDR3 consists of 15 residues. Per the germline V gene, CDR1 is KGHDR and CDR2 is SFDVKD. V dropped 4 bases and J dropped 7 bases, with 16 bases sitting between them.

The gene calls are TRBV12-3 or TRBV12-4 and TRBJ1-2; 8 nucleotides agree with TRBD1. The V gene end was trimmed by 4 bases and the J gene end by 6 bases; junction bases not matched to a gene: 4. There are 13 residues in the CDR3. CDR3 loop: CASSSDRANGYTF. As DNA, the CDR3 is TGTGCCAGCAGTTCGGACAGGGCCAATGGCTACACCTTC.

This rearrangement joins TRBV20-1 to TRBJ2-1; TRBD2 matches at 12 bases. The CDR3 has 14 amino acids. V lost 3 bases and J lost 9; bases outside the gene matches: 6. Germline loops: CDR1 DFQATT, CDR2 SNEGSKA (reference sequence). The chain's CDR3 is CSASASGGAAEQFF. CDR3 bases: TGCAGTGCTAGTGCTAGCGGGGGGGCCGCTGAGCAGTTCTTC.

The rearrangement joins TRBV25-1 to TRBJ2-3; D uncertain. Trimming took off 2 bases at V and 5 bases at J, with 11 bases between the two ends. The germline V gene has CDR1 MGHDK and CDR2 SYGVNS. This CDR3 is 14 amino acids long. The DNA of the CDR3 is TGTGCCAGCAGTGAACCAGTTGCGGTAGATACGCAGTATTTT. Protein: CASSEPVAVDTQYF.

About this clone: A far larger clone is off by one base, so a read error is likely. This chain links TRBV11-2 with TRBJ2-2; 7 bases agree with TRBD2. The junction had 0 bases not matched to a gene; V was cut back by 2 bases and J by 0 bases. Germline-derived CDR1 and CDR2 are SGHAT and FQNNGV. There are 15 residues in the CDR3. The CDR3, as DNA: TGTGCCAGCAGCTTAAGCGGGACGAACACCGGGGAGCTGTTTTTT. Protein: CASSLSGTNTGELFF.

The V call is TRBV15, the J call TRBJ1-1; 7 bases are shared with TRBD1. The junction had 8 bases not matched to a gene; V was cut back by 1 base and J by 3 bases. The germline CDR1 and CDR2 sequences are LNHNV and YYDKDF (reference sequence). The length of the CDR3 is 16 residues. The CDR3 region has the DNA TGTGCCACCAGCAGAGGCCCGGGGCAGGGGGACACTGAAGCTTTCTTT. It translates to CATSRGPGQGDTEAFF.

This rearrangement joins TRBV29-1 to TRBJ2-3; D uncertain. V was cut by 7 bases and J by 6 bases, with 11 bases left in between. In germline, CDR1 is SQVTM, CDR2 ANQGSEA. This CDR3 has 11 residues. CDR3 sequence reads: CSGGRMDTQYF. The CDR3 DNA reads as TGCAGCGGGGGTAGAATGGATACGCAGTATTTT.

This sequence joins TRBV6-5 and TRBJ1-3; the match to TRBD1 covers 8 bases. Trimming removed 5 bases from V and 3 bases from J; junction bases left unmatched: 3. In germline, CDR1 is MNHEY, CDR2 SVGAGI. This CDR3 has 14 residues. This CDR3 is CASSPDRVGNTIYF. The CDR3, as DNA: TGTGCCAGCAGTCCGGACAGGGTTGGAAACACCATATATTTT.

This chain joins TRBV5-1 and TRBJ1-1; 7 bases align to TRBD1. In germline, CDR1 is SGHRS, CDR2 YFSETQ. The CDR3 loop spans 14 amino acids. V shed 4 bases, J shed 1 base, and the junction held 4 bases outside the gene matches. The CDR3 sequence is CASSTGTENTEAFF. The CDR3 bases are TGCGCCAGCAGCACCGGGACAGAGAACACTGAAGCTTTCTTT.

J is TRBJ2-1 and V is TRBV28; D gene ambiguous. Trimming left V 2 bases short and J 0 bases short, with 5 bases between. The CDR3 is 14 residues long. In germline, CDR1 is MDHEN, CDR2 SYDVKM. The CDR3 DNA sequence: TGTGCCAGCAGTTTAACATTCTCCTACAATGAGCAGTTCTTC. Encoded protein: CASSLTFSYNEQFF.

This rearrangement joins TRBV2 to TRBJ1-2; possible D gene TRBD1, 5 bases. The CDR3 covers 15 residues. The germline V gene encodes CDR1 SNHLY and CDR2 FYNNEI. Trimming cost V 3 bases and J 3 bases, with 14 bases left between them. The CDR3 coding sequence is TGTGCCAGCAGTGAGTTCGGGCAGGGTGACTATGGCTACACCTTC. Encoded protein: CASSEFGQGDYGYTF.